The source of this TCR beta chain is a study of T cells in Graves' hyperthyroidism and ophthalmopathy. Germline V CDR1 and CDR2: MRHNA, SNTAGT. The CDR3 totals 14 residues. J lost 6 bases, V lost 7 bases, and 7 bases had no gene match. Researchers took RNA transcripts and amplified the TCR beta CDR3 regions from them. Initially, a first-round RT-PCR of the TCR CDR3 employed the HTBI primer set. TCRdb redid the calling of the multiplex PCR reads with MiXCR, one entry per CDR3 protein. Of about 420,000 distinct CDR3 sequences listed, roughly 14% are singletons. This sequence joins TRBV6-4 and TRBJ1-5, with TRBD1 matching over 9 bases. This clonotype was obtained from a woman between 18 and 29 years old with Graves' hyperthyroidism. Specimen: blood. The CDR3 is CASNGTGRSQPQHF. In nucleotides, the CDR3 is TGTGCCAGCAATGGGACAGGGAGAAGTCAGCCCCAGCATTTT.